The source of this T cell receptor (beta chain) is a study of neurological immune-mediated disorders. 5'RACE generated cDNA with 10-nucleotide random UMIs. Every sequencing run generated in excess of 180 million TCR-beta sequences. These sequences covered 15-18 subjects. A single record per CDR3 protein comes from TCRdb applying MiXCR to the 5' RACE reads. The table records fewer than 85,000 distinct CDR3 sequences, 17% of them present only once. This clonotype has ten or more counts. V lost 5 bases and J lost 8, with 16 bases in between. The CDR3 has 13 amino acids. CDR1 is DFQATT and CDR2 is SNEGSKA in the germline V gene (reference sequence).

The TCR comes from a woman aged 40 to 50 in good health. The gene calls are TRBV20-1 and TRBJ2-1; the D gene could be TRBD1 or TRBD2 (5 bases each). The sequenced sample consisted of PBMCs. Here the CDR3 reads CSAWGERGDEQFF. The CDR3 nucleotides are TGCAGTGCTTGGGGCGAGAGAGGGGATGAGCAGTTCTTC.